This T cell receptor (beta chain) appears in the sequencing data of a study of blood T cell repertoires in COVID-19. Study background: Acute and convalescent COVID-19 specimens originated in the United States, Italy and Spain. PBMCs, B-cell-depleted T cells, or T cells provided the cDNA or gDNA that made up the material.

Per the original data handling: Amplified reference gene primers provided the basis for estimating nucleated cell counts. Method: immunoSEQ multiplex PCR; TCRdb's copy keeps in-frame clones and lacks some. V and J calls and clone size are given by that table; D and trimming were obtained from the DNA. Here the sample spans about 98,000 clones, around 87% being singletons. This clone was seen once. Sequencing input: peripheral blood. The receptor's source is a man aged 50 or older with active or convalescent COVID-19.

CDR3 coding DNA: TGTGCCAGTAGTAGTGGACAGGGAGGCCGAGGAGTCCACTTT. Protein sequence: CASSSGQGGRGVHF. The rearrangement links TRBV19 to TRBJ1-6; TRBD1 matches 8 bases. This CDR3 comprises 14 residues. Germline V lookup: CDR1 LNHDA, CDR2 SQIVND (reference sequence). J lost 17 bases, V lost 4 bases, and 13 bases had no gene match.